This TCR beta chain was obtained from a study of response to subunit inactivated influenza vaccine. This CDR3 region has 16 residues. Trimming shortened V by 0 bases and J by 3 bases, and 13 bases separated the two germline ends. The germline gives CDR1 SGHTA, CDR2 FQGTGA. Comments on this clonotype: Its specificity is not known.

MiXCR was run by TCRdb on the RT-PCR reads, yielding one entry per CDR3 protein. Among 500,000 to 750,000 distinct CDR3 sequences, 12% to 15% were seen once, and the ten largest hold 11%. Study observations and caveats: Authors suggested each seasonal flu vaccination may recruit only limited numbers of new T cells.

J is TRBJ2-3 and V is TRBV7-3; D is possibly TRBD2 (5 bases). The sample in question was PBMCs from blood, obtained approximately 12 days after vaccination. The TCR comes from a man aged 45-60 years who received an inactivated influenza vaccine. CDR3 in DNA: TGTGCCAGCAGCTTAACCGCGAGCGGAGGAACAGATACGCAGTATTTT. Residues: CASSLTASGGTDTQYF.